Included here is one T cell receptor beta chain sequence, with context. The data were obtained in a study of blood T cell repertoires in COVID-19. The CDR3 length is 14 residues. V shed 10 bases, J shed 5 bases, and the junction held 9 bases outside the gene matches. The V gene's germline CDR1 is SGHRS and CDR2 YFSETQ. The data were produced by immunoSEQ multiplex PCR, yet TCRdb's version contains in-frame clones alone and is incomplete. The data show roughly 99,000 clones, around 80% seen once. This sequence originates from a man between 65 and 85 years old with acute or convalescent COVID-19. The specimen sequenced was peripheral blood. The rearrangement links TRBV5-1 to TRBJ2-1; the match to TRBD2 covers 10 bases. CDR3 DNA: TGCGCCTCCCGAAGCGGGGGGGCAAACAATGAGCAGTTCTTC. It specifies CASRSGGANNEQFF.